This TCR beta chain was obtained from a study of naive and memory T cell subsets. Two oligonucleotides, mixed equimolar, formed the beta constant-region primer covering TRBC1 and TRBC2. Ligated cDNA was amplified by four rounds of PCR with nested alpha and beta constant-region primers and SP2. TCRdb re-called the UMI-ligation and nested PCR reads with MiXCR, one entry per CDR3 protein. The table has 25,000 to 40,000 distinct CDR3 sequences, about 18% seen once; the top ten hold about 3.6%. V was trimmed by 8 bases and J by 0 bases, leaving 17 bases between them. The germline gives CDR1 LNHDA, CDR2 SQIVND (reference sequence). The CDR3 covers 16 residues. After the first PCR, alpha and beta chain libraries were processed separately. A few counts support this clonotype.

Input material: effector memory CD4+ T cells from blood. As to subset: effector memory, CD45RA- CD27-. V gene TRBV19 combines with J gene TRBJ2-1; no reliable D call. The TCR originated in a human donor in good health. The CDR3 nucleotides read TGTGCCAGTCAAGAGTATGGCGGAAGCTCCTACAATGAGCAGTTCTTC. Its protein product is CASQEYGGSSYNEQFF.